The 25 T cell receptor beta chains below come from one sample, sequenced in a study of CD8+ T cells in alopecia areata. Described treatment: oral pan-JAK inhibitor, 5-10 mg twice daily. Sequencing used cDNA as its template, made by extracting RNA and reverse transcribing it. Using immunoSEQ multiplex PCR, the repertoire was profiled, and TCRdb retains in-frame clones only, with some absent. In the table there are 35,000 to 45,000 clones, 80% to 95% of which are singletons. The sample here was CD8+ T cells sorted from blood, taken at week 24, from a patient treated with tofacitinib. The receptors originated from a human donor with alopecia areata.

V and J are TRBV27 and TRBJ1-1; D not resolved. The V end lost 5 bases, the J end lost 5 bases, and 15 bases lay between the germline ends. The CDR3 runs to 14 residues. CDR1 and CDR2 from the germline V gene are MNHEY and SMNVEV (reference sequence). The CDR3 DNA is TGTGCCAGCAGTATACTCGAGGGCAATACTGAAGCTTTCTTT. Translation gives CASSILEGNTEAFF.

Details on this clone: At the DNA level, this CDR3 is encoded by other sequences in the same sample as well. The chain couples TRBV4-3 to TRBJ2-7; D gene ambiguous. The germline V gene encodes CDR1 LGHNA and CDR2 YSLEER. V gave up 0 bases and J gave up 3 bases, with 9 bases separating them. The CDR3 covers 14 residues. The CDR3 DNA is TGCGCCAGCAGCCAAGATTTAGGCGTCTACGAGCAGTACTTC. Translation: CASSQDLGVYEQYF.

The J gene is TRBJ2-7, the V gene TRBV7-6, with D possibly TRBD1 on 6 matching bases. Trimming took off 4 bases at V and 4 bases at J, with 11 bases between the two ends. CDR3 length: 13 amino acids. Looked up from germline, CDR1 is SGHVS and CDR2 is FNYEAQ. In DNA form, the CDR3 reads TGTGCCAGCAGCTCTGGCAGGGGATACGAGCAGTACTTC. Translation: CASSSGRGYEQYF.

In this sample, this clone turned up a few times. The chain combines TRBV28 with TRBJ2-3; no definite D call. V was trimmed by 6 bases and J by 1 base, leaving 8 bases between them. Germline V gives CDR1 MDHEN, CDR2 SYDVKM. The CDR3 totals 13 residues. CDR3 sequence reads: CASRQPRTDTQYF. CDR3 bases: TGTGCCAGCAGACAACCTCGCACAGATACGCAGTATTTT.

The chain recombines TRBV7-2 with TRBJ2-1; 8 bases are shared with TRBD2. Germline V gives CDR1 SGHTA, CDR2 FQGNSA. V was clipped by 5 bases and J by 5 bases; unmatched bases: 5. The CDR3 has 14 amino acids. This CDR3 reads CASSLTSGHNEQFF. The CDR3 coding sequence is TGTGCCAGCAGCCTAACTAGCGGACACAATGAGCAGTTCTTC.

V is TRBV4-3 and J is TRBJ2-1; TRBD2 matches at 9 bases. J was trimmed by 5 bases and V by 0 bases; bases with no gene match: 8. CDR3 length equals 17 residues. Looked up from germline, CDR1 is LGHNA and CDR2 is YSLEER. The CDR3 region has the DNA TGCGCCAGCAGCCAAGACCCCCCCGCGGGGGGGGACAATGAGCAGTTCTTC. This translates into CASSQDPPAGGDNEQFF.

The rearrangement links TRBV29-1 to TRBJ2-2; the D call may be TRBD1 or TRBD2 (5 bases each). V was cut by 7 bases and J by 4 bases, with 10 bases left in between. CDR3 length: 12 amino acids. Germline-derived CDR1 and CDR2 are SQVTM and ANQGSEA. This chain's CDR3 is CSGDGGTGELFF. The CDR3 nucleotides read TGCAGCGGGGACGGAGGCACCGGGGAGCTGTTTTTT.

The chain carries TRBV13 and TRBJ2-2; D not certain. The germline CDR1 and CDR2 sequences are PRHDT and FYEKMQ (reference sequence). V lost 0 bases and J 5 bases, leaving 1 base between the germline ends. The CDR3 has 12 residues. CDR3 sequence: CASSLGTGELFF. DNA of the CDR3: TGTGCCAGCAGCTTAGGGACCGGGGAGCTGTTTTTT.

Only one count was recorded for this clone. V is TRBV27 and J is TRBJ2-3, with TRBD2 matching over 10 bases. The CDR3 has 15 residues. Germline assignment: CDR1 MNHEY and CDR2 SMNVEV (reference sequence). With 7 bases clipped from V and 5 bases from J, the junction kept 9 bases outside the gene matches. The CDR3 bases are TGTGCCAGCACCCCGAGCGGGGGGGTGGGAGATACGCAGTATTTT. It translates to CASTPSGGVGDTQYF.

The chain links TRBV11-2 to TRBJ2-1, with TRBD2 identical over 11 bases. The CDR3 loop spans 18 amino acids. With V trimmed by 1 base and J by 1 base, 6 bases remained unmatched. Germline V gene sequence: CDR1 SGHAT, CDR2 FQNNGV. The CDR3 nucleotides read TGTGCCAGCAGCTTAGTCCTAGCGGGGGGCGGTTCCTACAATGAGCAGTTCTTC. Its protein product is CASSLVLAGGGSYNEQFF.

This rearrangement joins TRBV30 to TRBJ2-7; no firm D call. Germline assignment: CDR1 GTSNPN and CDR2 SVGIG (reference sequence). Trimming took off 2 bases at V and 2 bases at J, with 7 bases between the two ends. The CDR3 length is 12 residues. CDR3 residues: CAWSTRTYEQYF. Here the CDR3 DNA reads TGTGCCTGGAGTACCAGGACCTACGAGCAGTACTTC.

The chain couples TRBV4-3 to TRBJ1-1; tentatively, D is TRBD1 (5 bases). This CDR3 region has 16 residues. The germline V gene encodes CDR1 LGHNA and CDR2 YSLEER. Trimming removed 0 bases at V and 0 bases at J, with 11 bases between. The CDR3, as DNA: TGCGCCAGCAGCCAAGAGGCGGACACCTTGAACACTGAAGCTTTCTTT. Translation gives CASSQEADTLNTEAFF.

The rearrangement joins TRBV1 to TRBJ2-4. TRBV1 has pseudogene status. The length of the CDR3 is 17 residues. This chain's CDR3 is CTSSQDPRRGAKNIQYF. CDR3 coding DNA: TGCACCAGCAGCCAAGATCCCAGGAGGGGGGCCAAAAACATTCAGTACTTC.

For the CDR3, the DNA is TGTGCCAGCAGCAAGAGACCTTGGGATAACTATGGCTACACCTTC. Residues: CASSKRPWDNYGYTF. J is TRBJ1-2 and V is TRBV21-1. TRBV21-1 is shown as a pseudogene. The CDR3 extends over 15 amino acids.

The rearrangement joins TRBV15 to TRBJ2-7; perhaps TRBD1 as D (6 bases). Trimming left V 0 bases short and J 2 bases short, with 14 bases between. Germline lookup yields CDR1 LNHNV and CDR2 YYDKDF (reference sequence). This CDR3 spans 16 amino acids. DNA of the CDR3: TGTGCCACCAGCAGAGAGGGACATTCTAATCCCTACGAGCAGTACTTC. Protein: CATSREGHSNPYEQYF.

CDR3 DNA: TGTGCCAGCAGCATGACTAGCGGGGGCCCGACGCAGGAGTACACCGGGGAGCTGTTTTTT. Protein sequence: CASSMTSGGPTQEYTGELFF. This chain connects TRBV2 to TRBJ2-2; 12 bases match TRBD2. Germline CDR1 is SNHLY and CDR2 is FYNNEI. The CDR3 runs to 20 residues. V dropped 6 bases and J dropped 3; count of bases not matched to a gene: 17.

J is TRBJ2-1 and V is TRBV4-2, with a weak D call TRBD1 (6 bases). There are 17 residues in the CDR3. Germline assignment: CDR1 LGHNA and CDR2 YNFKEQ. Trimming cost V 0 bases and J 2 bases, with 14 bases left between them. The CDR3 region is CASSQDRDKLTYNEQFF. Here the CDR3 DNA reads TGTGCCAGCAGCCAAGATCGGGACAAGCTAACCTACAATGAGCAGTTCTTC.

The rearrangement joins TRBV19 to TRBJ2-7, with D hard to call. V lost 5 bases and J lost 2, with 16 bases in between. Per germline, CDR1 LNHDA and CDR2 SQIVND (reference sequence). The length of the CDR3 is 15 residues. In nucleotides, the CDR3 is TGTGCCAGTAGTTCTCCAGACAAGGACCCCTACGAGCAGTACTTC. Amino acid sequence: CASSSPDKDPYEQYF.

CDR3 loop: CASSPSDSLYEQYF. The CDR3 DNA reads TGTGCCAGCAGTCCCTCAGACAGTCTGTACGAGCAGTACTTC. This chain joins TRBV6-6 and TRBJ2-7; D is perhaps TRBD1 (5 bases). The CDR3 totals 14 residues. In germline, CDR1 is MNHNY, CDR2 SVGAGI (reference sequence). Trimming pared 5 bases from V and 4 bases from J, leaving 15 bases between.

V is TRBV7-8 and J is TRBJ2-1; D may correspond to TRBD1 or TRBD2 (5 bases each). V was shortened by 5 bases and J by 4 bases, with 18 bases between the two germline ends. The CDR3 has 16 residues. CDR1 SGHVS and CDR2 FQNEAQ come from the germline V gene. The DNA for the CDR3 is TGTGCCAGCAGCCGAAGAGGGACCGACTCTTACAATGAGCAGTTCTTC. Protein product: CASSRRGTDSYNEQFF.

The chain combines TRBV4-1 with TRBJ2-7, with D tentatively TRBD1 (6 bases). Per germline, CDR1 MGHRA and CDR2 YSYEKL. This CDR3 is 14 amino acids long. V was cut by 0 bases and J by 4 bases, with 10 bases left in between. The CDR3 region has the DNA TGCGCCAGCAGCCAAGACCAAGGGGGATACGAGCAGTACTTC. Translation: CASSQDQGGYEQYF.

The chain uses TRBV7-2 and TRBJ2-5; TRBD2 aligns across 13 bases. CDR3 length: 15 amino acids. The J segment lost 4 bases and the V segment lost 5 bases, leaving 4 bases of the junction unmatched. The germline V gene encodes CDR1 SGHTA and CDR2 FQGNSA. Here the CDR3 reads CASSMGLAGLETQYF. The CDR3 DNA reads TGTGCCAGCAGCATGGGACTAGCGGGGTTAGAGACCCAGTACTTC.

J is TRBJ2-3 and V is TRBV7-2, with TRBD2 identical over 9 bases. This CDR3 is 16 amino acids long. The V and J ends lost 7 bases and 5 bases, in that order; junction bases with no gene match: 13. Germline-derived CDR1 and CDR2 are SGHTA and FQGNSA. In DNA form, the CDR3 reads TGTGCCAGCACCAAAGGGGCGGGGGGGCTGGAAGATACGCAGTATTTT. It translates to CASTKGAGGLEDTQYF.

The chain recombines TRBV6-4 with TRBJ2-2; D ambiguous. The CDR3 consists of 12 residues. The germline V and J ends were trimmed by 4 bases and 6 bases, with 6 bases remaining between them. The germline CDR1 and CDR2 sequences are MRHNA and SNTAGT. CDR3 sequence (DNA): TGTGCCAGCAGTGCCGCAGCCGGGGAGCTGTTTTTT. Protein: CASSAAAGELFF.

The chain combines TRBV4-3 with TRBJ2-7, with a weak D call TRBD1 (6 bases). The length of the CDR3 is 15 residues. Germline loops: CDR1 LGHNA, CDR2 YSLEER. The germline V and J ends were trimmed by 0 bases and 4 bases, with 13 bases remaining between them. CDR3 loop: CASSQDKGGPYEQYF. CDR3 nucleotide sequence: TGCGCCAGCAGCCAAGATAAAGGGGGACCTTACGAGCAGTACTTC.